The entry that follows covers one TCR beta chain sequence. The protocol was immunoSEQ multiplex PCR, while the TCRdb copy is restricted to in-frame clones and leaves out a portion. The sample yields roughly 400,000 clones, around 93% seen once. Treatment denoted: about 20 received Ad26.COV2.S at low or high dose, single or two shots; several received placebo; per-sample allocation not given. Sampling occurred on day 63 after the first vaccine or placebo injection. This CDR3 spans 17 amino acids. Trimming stripped 0 bases from V and 4 bases from J, with 16 bases between. Germline V gene lookup returns CDR1 LGHNA and CDR2 YSLEER. The data were obtained in a study of Ad26.COV2.S vaccination and SARS-CoV-2 variants. About the research overall: Enrollment placed the donor in the COV1001 Ad26.COV2.S trial arm.

The chain joins TRBV4-3 to TRBJ1-3, with D possibly being TRBD1 (6 bases). The clonotype originates from a person between 18 and 65 years old who received the Ad26.COV2.S COVID-19 vaccine or a placebo. The sample here was peripheral blood, taken in a trial of Ad26.COV2.S vaccine versus placebo. CDR3 in amino acids: CASSQDHLQGAGNTIYF. The CDR3 DNA reads TGCGCCAGCAGCCAAGATCATTTACAGGGAGCCGGAAACACCATATATTTT.